The rows below give T cell receptor beta chains drawn from one sample of a study of shared clonotypes between healthy human individuals. Repertoires were generated with immunoSEQ multiplex PCR, while TCRdb's copy carries only in-frame clones and drops some. The sample comprises about 820,000 clones, over 90% of which are singletons, and 20% to 30% rests with the top ten. What was sequenced was naive CD8+ T cells sorted from blood. The receptors here all came from a man aged 25 to 45 in good health. Each CDR3 is given with its conserved first and last residue. Each record gives: V gene, clone size, J gene, D gene, CDR3 protein, CDR3 DNA. D genes are given only for firm matches. Size is stated for part of the rows, as once, few or many counts, or as a class when the clone is expanded.

v_gene: TRBV4-1
abundance: once
j_gene: TRBJ2-5
d_gene: -
CDR3aa: CASSQLRRAQETQYF
CDR3nt: TGCGCCAGCAGCCAACTGAGGAGAGCCCAAGAGACCCAGTACTTC

v_gene: TRBV19
abundance: -
j_gene: TRBJ1-4
d_gene: -
CDR3aa: CASAALPGGHEKLFF
CDR3nt: TGTGCCAGTGCCGCTCTACCCGGGGGACATGAAAAACTGTTTTTT

v_gene: TRBV7-9
abundance: few
j_gene: TRBJ2-1
d_gene: -
CDR3aa: CASDSGLNEQFF
CDR3nt: TGTGCCAGCGACTCGGGGCTCAATGAGCAGTTCTTC

v_gene: TRBV6-1
abundance: -
j_gene: TRBJ1-1
d_gene: -
CDR3aa: CASSEGYGVTEAFF
CDR3nt: TGTGCCAGCAGTGAAGGTTATGGGGTTACTGAAGCTTTCTTT

v_gene: TRBV28
abundance: once
j_gene: TRBJ2-5
d_gene: TRBD2
CDR3aa: CASSLKLVSGSRGQETQYF
CDR3nt: TGTGCCAGCAGTTTGAAGTTGGTTAGCGGGAGTCGGGGCCAAGAGACCCAGTACTTC

v_gene: TRBV6-5
abundance: -
j_gene: TRBJ2-7
d_gene: TRBD1
CDR3aa: CASSSDRGPYEQYF
CDR3nt: TGTGCCAGCAGTTCTGACAGGGGCCCCTACGAGCAGTACTTC

v_gene: TRBV9
abundance: -
j_gene: TRBJ2-1
d_gene: -
CDR3aa: CASSVEDSSYNEQFF
CDR3nt: TGTGCCAGCAGCGTAGAGGACAGCTCCTACAATGAGCAGTTCTTC

v_gene: TRBV5-5
abundance: -
j_gene: TRBJ2-7
d_gene: TRBD1
CDR3aa: CASTPVTGTLDEQYF
CDR3nt: TGTGCCAGCACCCCAGTGACAGGGACCCTCGACGAGCAGTACTTC

v_gene: TRBV5-4
abundance: -
j_gene: TRBJ2-3
d_gene: -
CDR3aa: CASSLSVDTQYF
CDR3nt: TGTGCCAGCAGCTTGTCTGTAGATACGCAGTATTTT

v_gene: TRBV28
abundance: -
j_gene: TRBJ2-4
d_gene: TRBD1
CDR3aa: CASSLGGQGSKNIQYF
CDR3nt: TGTGCCAGCAGTTTAGGGGGACAGGGATCTAAAAACATTCAGTACTTC

v_gene: TRBV6-6
abundance: once
j_gene: TRBJ2-7
d_gene: -
CDR3aa: CASSGRSHYEQYF
CDR3nt: TGTGCCAGCAGCGGGAGATCCCACTACGAGCAGTACTTC

v_gene: TRBV6-5
abundance: -
j_gene: TRBJ2-1
d_gene: -
CDR3aa: CASKLVNSHEQFF
CDR3nt: TGTGCCAGCAAGCTAGTAAATTCCCATGAGCAGTTCTTC

v_gene: TRBV27
abundance: -
j_gene: TRBJ2-7
d_gene: TRBD2
CDR3aa: CASSLIAGVGTEQYF
CDR3nt: TGTGCCAGCAGCCTAATAGCGGGAGTTGGGACCGAGCAGTACTTC

v_gene: TRBV2
abundance: -
j_gene: TRBJ2-1
d_gene: TRBD2
CDR3aa: CASETSGRAHGYNEQFF
CDR3nt: TGTGCCAGCGAGACTAGCGGGAGGGCCCATGGCTACAATGAGCAGTTCTTC

v_gene: TRBV29-1
abundance: once
j_gene: TRBJ2-2
d_gene: -
CDR3aa: CSVAKPNTGELFF
CDR3nt: TGCAGCGTTGCCAAGCCTAACACCGGGGAGCTGTTTTTT

v_gene: TRBV7-9
abundance: -
j_gene: TRBJ1-5
d_gene: TRBD1
CDR3aa: CASSRQGEGPQHF
CDR3nt: TGTGCCAGCAGCAGACAGGGTGAAGGGCCCCAGCATTTT

v_gene: TRBV5-1
abundance: -
j_gene: TRBJ2-5
d_gene: TRBD1
CDR3aa: CASSLEGGWETQYF
CDR3nt: TGCGCCAGCAGCTTGGAAGGGGGCTGGGAGACCCAGTACTTC

v_gene: TRBV5-4
abundance: -
j_gene: TRBJ1-5
d_gene: -
CDR3aa: CASSLDNQPQHF
CDR3nt: TGTGCCAGCAGCTTGGACAACCAGCCCCAGCATTTT

v_gene: TRBV27
abundance: -
j_gene: TRBJ2-7
d_gene: TRBD2
CDR3aa: CASSRTSGRYEQYF
CDR3nt: TGTGCCAGCAGCCGGACTAGCGGGAGGTACGAGCAGTACTTC

v_gene: TRBV29-1
abundance: -
j_gene: TRBJ2-7
d_gene: -
CDR3aa: CSVLVGYEQYF
CDR3nt: TGCAGCGTTCTGGTAGGGTACGAGCAGTACTTC

v_gene: TRBV7-2
abundance: -
j_gene: TRBJ1-5
d_gene: -
CDR3aa: CASSLEAGSGQPQHF
CDR3nt: TGTGCCAGCAGCTTAGAAGCAGGGTCGGGTCAGCCCCAGCATTTT

v_gene: TRBV2
abundance: -
j_gene: TRBJ2-5
d_gene: TRBD1
CDR3aa: CASSTTGTAAELYF
CDR3nt: TGTGCCAGCAGTACAACCGGGACAGCCGCGGAGTTGTACTTC

v_gene: TRBV2
abundance: -
j_gene: TRBJ2-2
d_gene: TRBD2
CDR3aa: CASSEFLAGVRDGELFF
CDR3nt: TGTGCCAGCAGTGAATTTCTAGCGGGAGTTCGTGACGGGGAGCTGTTTTTT

v_gene: TRBV5-6
abundance: -
j_gene: TRBJ2-7
d_gene: -
CDR3aa: CASSPPGLNYEQYF
CDR3nt: TGTGCCAGCAGCCCTCCGGGACTTAACTACGAGCAGTACTTC

v_gene: TRBV9
abundance: -
j_gene: TRBJ2-7
d_gene: TRBD2
CDR3aa: CASSVQAGVSEQYF
CDR3nt: TGTGCCAGCAGCGTTCAAGCGGGAGTGTCCGAGCAGTACTTC

v_gene: TRBV7-9
abundance: -
j_gene: TRBJ2-1
d_gene: TRBD2
CDR3aa: CASSRRGLAGLNEQFF
CDR3nt: TGTGCCAGCAGCCGACGAGGACTAGCGGGCCTAAATGAGCAGTTCTTC

v_gene: TRBV10-1
abundance: -
j_gene: TRBJ2-1
d_gene: -
CDR3aa: CASSEPGINEQFF
CDR3nt: TGCGCCAGCAGTGAACCAGGGATCAATGAGCAGTTCTTC

v_gene: TRBV7-9
abundance: -
j_gene: TRBJ1-5
d_gene: -
CDR3aa: CASSTKGGPNQPQHF
CDR3nt: TGTGCCAGCAGCACTAAGGGAGGGCCAAATCAGCCCCAGCATTTT

v_gene: TRBV2
abundance: -
j_gene: TRBJ2-7
d_gene: -
CDR3aa: CASSPGLTYEQYF
CDR3nt: TGTGCCAGCAGTCCCGGATTAACCTACGAGCAGTACTTC

v_gene: TRBV6-5
abundance: -
j_gene: TRBJ2-2
d_gene: TRBD2
CDR3aa: CASSYSPGGAGELFF
CDR3nt: TGTGCCAGCAGTTACTCTCCGGGAGGAGCCGGGGAGCTGTTTTTT

v_gene: TRBV14
abundance: -
j_gene: TRBJ2-7
d_gene: -
CDR3aa: CASSQSYRGLSYEQYF
CDR3nt: TGTGCCAGCAGCCAATCGTACAGGGGACTCTCCTACGAGCAGTACTTC

v_gene: TRBV28
abundance: -
j_gene: TRBJ1-2
d_gene: TRBD1
CDR3aa: CASSPAGGSGYTF
CDR3nt: TGTGCCAGCAGCCCAGCAGGGGGCTCTGGCTACACCTTC

v_gene: TRBV4-1
abundance: -
j_gene: TRBJ2-2
d_gene: -
CDR3aa: CASSPSRGPGELFF
CDR3nt: TGCGCCAGCAGCCCCTCTCGAGGCCCCGGGGAGCTGTTTTTT

v_gene: TRBV13
abundance: -
j_gene: TRBJ2-1
d_gene: -
CDR3aa: CASSFDYLNEQFF
CDR3nt: TGTGCCAGCAGCTTCGACTACCTCAATGAGCAGTTCTTC

v_gene: TRBV5-4
abundance: -
j_gene: TRBJ2-4
d_gene: TRBD2
CDR3aa: CASSLRGGGNIQYF
CDR3nt: TGTGCCAGCAGCTTGCGGGGCGGGGGGAACATTCAGTACTTC

v_gene: TRBV10-2
abundance: -
j_gene: TRBJ2-1
d_gene: -
CDR3aa: CASRGPPYNGQFF
CDR3nt: TGCGCCAGCAGGGGTCCCCCCTACAATGGGCAGTTCTTC

v_gene: TRBV7-9
abundance: once
j_gene: TRBJ2-7
d_gene: TRBD1
CDR3aa: CASSSPGTGRFEQYF
CDR3nt: TGTGCCAGCAGCTCACCCGGGACAGGGAGGTTCGAGCAGTACTTC

v_gene: TRBV6-1
abundance: -
j_gene: TRBJ2-7
d_gene: -
CDR3aa: CASRTAGARQREQYF
CDR3nt: TGTGCCAGCAGGACGGCCGGGGCCAGGCAAAGGGAGCAGTACTTC

v_gene: TRBV4-1
abundance: -
j_gene: TRBJ2-7
d_gene: TRBD2
CDR3aa: CASSQTGLAGGPGEQYF
CDR3nt: TGCGCCAGCAGCCAAACGGGACTAGCGGGAGGGCCCGGTGAGCAGTACTTC

v_gene: TRBV4-1
abundance: few
j_gene: TRBJ2-1
d_gene: TRBD2
CDR3aa: CASSPRLAGRDNEQFF
CDR3nt: TGCGCCAGCAGCCCACGGCTAGCGGGACGGGACAATGAGCAGTTCTTC

v_gene: TRBV2
abundance: -
j_gene: TRBJ2-2
d_gene: -
CDR3aa: CASMDAGLNTGELFF
CDR3nt: TGTGCCAGCATGGACGCGGGACTGAACACCGGGGAGCTGTTTTTT

v_gene: TRBV15
abundance: -
j_gene: TRBJ2-7
d_gene: -
CDR3aa: CATSRDLSHEQYF
CDR3nt: TGTGCCACCAGCAGAGATTTAAGCCACGAGCAGTACTTC

v_gene: TRBV7-9
abundance: -
j_gene: TRBJ2-3
d_gene: -
CDR3aa: CASSPTTRGRASTDTQYF
CDR3nt: TGTGCCAGCAGCCCCACAACTAGGGGGAGGGCATCCACAGATACGCAGTATTTT

v_gene: TRBV30
abundance: -
j_gene: TRBJ2-1
d_gene: -
CDR3aa: CAWNRTRQVYNEQFF
CDR3nt: TGTGCCTGGAATAGGACTCGACAGGTCTACAATGAGCAGTTCTTC

v_gene: TRBV28
abundance: once
j_gene: TRBJ2-7
d_gene: -
CDR3aa: CASSLPGIYEQYF
CDR3nt: TGTGCCAGCAGTTTACCGGGGATTTACGAGCAGTACTTC

v_gene: TRBV4-1
abundance: -
j_gene: TRBJ2-3
d_gene: -
CDR3aa: CASSQDSGRSTDTQYF
CDR3nt: TGCGCCAGCAGCCAAGACTCCGGCAGAAGCACAGATACGCAGTATTTT

v_gene: TRBV4-3
abundance: -
j_gene: TRBJ2-1
d_gene: TRBD2
CDR3aa: CASSQEATGTRRDNEQFF
CDR3nt: TGCGCCAGCAGCCAAGAGGCTACCGGGACTAGGAGGGACAATGAGCAGTTCTTC

v_gene: TRBV5-4
abundance: -
j_gene: TRBJ2-7
d_gene: -
CDR3aa: CASSLAEGLEQYF
CDR3nt: TGTGCCAGCAGCTTGGCTGAAGGCCTCGAGCAGTACTTC

v_gene: TRBV6-1
abundance: -
j_gene: TRBJ2-7
d_gene: TRBD1
CDR3aa: CATNQGQGRYEQYF
CDR3nt: TGTGCCACCAACCAGGGACAGGGAAGGTACGAGCAGTACTTC

v_gene: TRBV5-1
abundance: -
j_gene: TRBJ2-7
d_gene: -
CDR3aa: CASSGDAYEQYF
CDR3nt: TGCGCCAGCAGCGGGGATGCCTACGAGCAGTACTTC

v_gene: TRBV27
abundance: -
j_gene: TRBJ2-2
d_gene: TRBD1
CDR3aa: CASTKPGQGNTGELFF
CDR3nt: TGTGCCAGCACCAAACCGGGACAGGGGAATACCGGGGAGCTGTTTTTT

v_gene: TRBV9
abundance: -
j_gene: TRBJ2-2
d_gene: -
CDR3aa: CASSVGTVVPHGELFF
CDR3nt: TGTGCCAGCAGCGTAGGGACTGTAGTTCCCCACGGGGAGCTGTTTTTT

v_gene: TRBV7-9
abundance: -
j_gene: TRBJ2-1
d_gene: -
CDR3aa: CASSLASQVDEQFF
CDR3nt: TGTGCCAGCAGCTTAGCGTCCCAGGTGGATGAGCAGTTCTTC

v_gene: TRBV27
abundance: -
j_gene: TRBJ2-1
d_gene: TRBD2
CDR3aa: CASSLLASGSSGEQFF
CDR3nt: TGTGCCAGCAGTTTGTTGGCTAGCGGGAGTAGCGGAGAGCAGTTCTTC

v_gene: TRBV27
abundance: -
j_gene: TRBJ2-7
d_gene: TRBD2
CDR3aa: CASSFAGATAYEQYF
CDR3nt: TGTGCCAGCAGTTTTGCGGGAGCAACGGCCTACGAGCAGTACTTC